There are many counts of the clone carrying this TCR beta chain. Antigen unknown. This sample was taken from a study of neurological immune-mediated disorders. General observations from the study: HTLV-1-associated myelopathy had the most TCR clonal expansion, whereas multiple sclerosis had the least (lower than in healthy controls). Across subjects, no CDR3 amino acid sequence appeared in expanded clones of more than one subject, a finding that suggested private repertoires in all groups.

CDR3 length: 13 residues. Germline CDR1 and CDR2: SGHAT and FQNNGV. Trimming removed 1 base at V and 4 bases at J, with 7 bases between. With 10-nucleotide random UMIs included, cDNA was synthesized by 5'RACE. TCRdb reanalysed the 5' RACE reads using MiXCR and keeps one entry per CDR3 protein. The sample records roughly 50,000 distinct CDR3 sequences, about 25% being singletons. The controls, all healthy individuals, were blood bank volunteers in Maryland, USA. Sequencing was carried out using PBMCs. This TCR was recovered from a woman in her sixties or seventies in good health. The chain couples TRBV11-2 to TRBJ1-2; D is uncertain. This CDR3 reads CASSLVHPYGYTF. In DNA form, the CDR3 reads TGTGCCAGCAGCTTAGTACATCCCTATGGCTACACCTTC. The whole variable domain, filled in from reference TRBV11-2 and TRBJ1-2, reads EAGVAQSPRYKIIEKRQSVAFWCNPISGHATLYWYQQILGQGPKLLIQFQNNGVVDDSQLPKDRFSAERLKGVDSTLKIQPAKLEDSAVYLCASSLVHPYGYTFGSGTRLTVV.